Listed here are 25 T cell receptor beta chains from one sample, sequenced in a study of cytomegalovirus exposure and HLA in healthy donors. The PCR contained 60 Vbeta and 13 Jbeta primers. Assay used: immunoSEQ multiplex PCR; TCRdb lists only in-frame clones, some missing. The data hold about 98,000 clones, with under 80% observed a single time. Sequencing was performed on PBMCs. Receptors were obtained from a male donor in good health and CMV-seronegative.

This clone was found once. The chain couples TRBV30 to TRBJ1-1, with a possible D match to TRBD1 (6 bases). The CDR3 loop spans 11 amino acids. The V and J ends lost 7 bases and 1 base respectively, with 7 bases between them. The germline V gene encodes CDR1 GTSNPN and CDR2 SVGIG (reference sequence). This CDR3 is CASDRNTEAFF. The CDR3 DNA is TGTGCCTCGGACAGGAACACTGAAGCTTTCTTT. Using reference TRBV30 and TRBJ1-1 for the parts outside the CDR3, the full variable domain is SQTIHQWPATLVQPVGSPLSLECTVEGTSNPNLYWYRQAAGRGLQLLFYSVGIGQISSEVPQNLSASRPQDRQFILSSKKLLLSDSGFYLCASDRNTEAFFGQGTRLTVV.

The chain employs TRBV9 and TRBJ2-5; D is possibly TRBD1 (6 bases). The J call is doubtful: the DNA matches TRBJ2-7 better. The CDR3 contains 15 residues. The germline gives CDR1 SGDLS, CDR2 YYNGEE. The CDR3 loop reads CASSAGHRSSYEQYF. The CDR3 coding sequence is TGTGCCAGCAGCGCGGGACACCGGAGCTCCTACGAGCAGTACTTC.

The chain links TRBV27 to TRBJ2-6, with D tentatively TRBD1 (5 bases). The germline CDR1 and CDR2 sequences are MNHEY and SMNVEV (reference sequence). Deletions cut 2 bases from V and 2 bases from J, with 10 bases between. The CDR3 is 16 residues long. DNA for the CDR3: TGTGCCAGCAGTTTACTGGGGCCCACTGGGGCCAACGTCCTGACTTTC. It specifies CASSLLGPTGANVLTF.

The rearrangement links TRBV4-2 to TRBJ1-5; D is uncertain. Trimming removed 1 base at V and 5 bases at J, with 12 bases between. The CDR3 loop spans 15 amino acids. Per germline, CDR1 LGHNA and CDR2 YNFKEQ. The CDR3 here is CASSQVMGRDQPQHF. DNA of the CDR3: TGTGCCAGCAGCCAAGTCATGGGGAGGGATCAGCCCCAGCATTTT.

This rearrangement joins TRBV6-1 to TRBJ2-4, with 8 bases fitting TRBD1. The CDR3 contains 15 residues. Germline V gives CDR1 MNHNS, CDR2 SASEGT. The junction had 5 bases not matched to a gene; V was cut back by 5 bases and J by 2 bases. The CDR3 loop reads CASSSDRETKNIQYF. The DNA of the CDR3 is TGTGCCAGCAGTTCGGACAGGGAGACCAAAAACATTCAGTACTTC.

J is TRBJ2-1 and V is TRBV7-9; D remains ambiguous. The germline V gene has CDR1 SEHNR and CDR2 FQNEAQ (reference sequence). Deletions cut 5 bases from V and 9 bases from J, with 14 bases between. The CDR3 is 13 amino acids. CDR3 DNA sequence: TGTGCCAGCAGCGCCGTGGAGTGGAGTGAGCAGTTCTTC. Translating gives CASSAVEWSEQFF.

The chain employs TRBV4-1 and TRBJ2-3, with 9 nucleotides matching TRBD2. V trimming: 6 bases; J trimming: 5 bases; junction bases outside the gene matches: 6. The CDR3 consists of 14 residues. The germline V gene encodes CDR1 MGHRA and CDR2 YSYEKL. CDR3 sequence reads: CASRLSGSVDTQYF. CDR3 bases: TGCGCCAGCAGACTTAGCGGGAGCGTAGATACGCAGTATTTT.

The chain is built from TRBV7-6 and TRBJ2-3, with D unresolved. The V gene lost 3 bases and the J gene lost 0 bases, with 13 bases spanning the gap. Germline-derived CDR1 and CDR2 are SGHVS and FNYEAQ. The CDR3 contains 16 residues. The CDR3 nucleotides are TGTGCCAGCAGCTTCTCGTTTGGTAGCAGCACAGATACGCAGTATTTT. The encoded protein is CASSFSFGSSTDTQYF.

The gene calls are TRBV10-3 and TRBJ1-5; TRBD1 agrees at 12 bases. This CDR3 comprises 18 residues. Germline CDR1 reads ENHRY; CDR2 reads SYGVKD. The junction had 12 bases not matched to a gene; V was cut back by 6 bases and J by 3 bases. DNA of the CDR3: TGTGCCATCAGCGAAGCCGGGACAGGGGGCGGATACAATCAGCCCCAGCATTTT. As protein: CAISEAGTGGGYNQPQHF.

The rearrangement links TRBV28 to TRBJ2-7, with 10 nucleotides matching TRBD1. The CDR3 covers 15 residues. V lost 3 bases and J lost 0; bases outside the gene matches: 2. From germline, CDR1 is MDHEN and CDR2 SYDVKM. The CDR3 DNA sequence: TGTGCCAGCAGTTTTCGGGACAGGGGCTCCTACGAGCAGTACTTC. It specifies CASSFRDRGSYEQYF.

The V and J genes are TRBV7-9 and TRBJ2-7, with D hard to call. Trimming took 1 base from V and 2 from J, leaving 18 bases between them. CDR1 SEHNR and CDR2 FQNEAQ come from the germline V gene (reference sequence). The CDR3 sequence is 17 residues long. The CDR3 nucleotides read TGTGCCAGCAGCTTAGGGGCAGATAATAAATTAACCTACGAGCAGTACTTC. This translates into CASSLGADNKLTYEQYF.

CDR3 nucleotide sequence: TGTGCCAGAAGCTGGCAAGACAGGAGCTCCTACGAGCAGTACTTC. It yields the protein CARSWQDRSSYEQYF. This rearrangement joins TRBV5-3 to TRBJ2-7, with D perhaps matching TRBD1 (6 bases). TRBV5-3 is placed among ORFs of uncertain function. The length of the CDR3 is 15 residues. Trimming cost V 3 bases and J 0 bases, with 13 bases left between them.

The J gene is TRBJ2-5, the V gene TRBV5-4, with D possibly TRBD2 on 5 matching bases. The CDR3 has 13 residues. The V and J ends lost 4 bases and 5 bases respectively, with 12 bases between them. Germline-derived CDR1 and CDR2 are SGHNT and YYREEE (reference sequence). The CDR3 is CASSKGSGETQYF. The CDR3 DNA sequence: TGTGCCAGCAGCAAGGGAAGCGGCGAGACCCAGTACTTC.

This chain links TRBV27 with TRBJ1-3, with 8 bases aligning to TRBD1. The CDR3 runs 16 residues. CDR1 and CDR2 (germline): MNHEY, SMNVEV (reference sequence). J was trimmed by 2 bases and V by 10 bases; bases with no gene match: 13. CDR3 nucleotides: TGTGCCACCCAATCGAAATACAGGGGGGCTGGAAACACCATATATTTT. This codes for CATQSKYRGAGNTIYF.

This CDR3 reads CASSRGRGPDTQYF. The CDR3 DNA is TGTGCCAGCAGCAGAGGCAGGGGGCCAGATACGCAGTATTTT. The chain couples TRBV6-5 to TRBJ2-3; 8 nucleotides line up with TRBD1. V trimming: 6 bases; J trimming: 4 bases; junction bases outside the gene matches: 6. There are 14 residues in the CDR3. CDR1 and CDR2 from the germline V gene are MNHEY and SVGAGI.

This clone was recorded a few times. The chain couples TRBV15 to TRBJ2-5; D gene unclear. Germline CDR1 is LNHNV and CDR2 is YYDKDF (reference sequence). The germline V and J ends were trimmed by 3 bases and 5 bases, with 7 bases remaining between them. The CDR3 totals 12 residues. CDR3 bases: TGTGCCACCAGCAGGTCATTTGAGACCCAGTACTTC. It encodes CATSRSFETQYF.

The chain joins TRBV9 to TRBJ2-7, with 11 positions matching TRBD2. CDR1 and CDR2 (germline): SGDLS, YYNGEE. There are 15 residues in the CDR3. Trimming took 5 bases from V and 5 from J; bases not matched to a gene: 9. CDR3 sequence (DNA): TGTGCCAGCAGGAGAGGTCTGGGACTAGCGGACGAGCAGTACTTC. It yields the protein CASRRGLGLADEQYF. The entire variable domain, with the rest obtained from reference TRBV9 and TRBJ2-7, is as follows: DSGVTQTPKHLITATGQRVTLRCSPRSGDLSVYWYQQSLDQGLQFLIQYYNGEERAKGNILERFSAQQFPDLHSELNLSSLELGDSALYFCASRRGLGLADEQYFGPGTRLTVT.

The CDR3 spells CASSSHTGTGGHSEQYF. In DNA form, the CDR3 reads TGTGCCAGCAGTTCTCACACCGGGACAGGGGGACACAGCGAGCAGTACTTC. The J gene is TRBJ2-5, the V gene TRBV27, with 11 bases aligning to TRBD1. Matching the DNA end better, TRBJ2-7 makes the J call doubtful. The CDR3 has 17 residues. Germline V CDR1 and CDR2: MNHEY, SMNVEV (reference sequence).

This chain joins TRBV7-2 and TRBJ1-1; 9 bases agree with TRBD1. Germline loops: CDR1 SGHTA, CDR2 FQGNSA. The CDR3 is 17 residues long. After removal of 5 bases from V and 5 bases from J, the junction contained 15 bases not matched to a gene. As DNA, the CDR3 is TGTGCCAGCAGCATGACTCTTCGAACAGGGGGCCGGACTGAAGCTTTCTTT. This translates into CASSMTLRTGGRTEAFF.

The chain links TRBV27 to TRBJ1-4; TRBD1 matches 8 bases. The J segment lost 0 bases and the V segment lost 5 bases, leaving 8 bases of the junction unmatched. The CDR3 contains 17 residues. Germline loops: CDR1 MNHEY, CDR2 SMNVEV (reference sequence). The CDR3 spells CASSPGQGWATNEKLFF. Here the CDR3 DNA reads TGTGCCAGCAGTCCCGGACAGGGATGGGCAACTAATGAAAAACTGTTTTTT.

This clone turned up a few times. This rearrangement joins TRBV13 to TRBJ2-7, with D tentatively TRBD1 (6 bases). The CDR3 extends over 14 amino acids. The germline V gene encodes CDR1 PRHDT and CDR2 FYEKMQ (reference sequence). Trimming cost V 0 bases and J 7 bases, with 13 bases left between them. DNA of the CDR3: TGTGCCAGCAGCTTAGGAGGACAGCCATGGGAGCAGTACTTC. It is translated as CASSLGGQPWEQYF.

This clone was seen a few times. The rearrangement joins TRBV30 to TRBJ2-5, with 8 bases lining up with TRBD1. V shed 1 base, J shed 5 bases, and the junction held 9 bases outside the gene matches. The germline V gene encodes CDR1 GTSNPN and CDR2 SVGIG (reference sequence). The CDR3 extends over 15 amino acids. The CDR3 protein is CAWSGSAGGLETQYF. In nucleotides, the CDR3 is TGTGCCTGGAGTGGGTCAGCAGGGGGCCTGGAGACCCAGTACTTC. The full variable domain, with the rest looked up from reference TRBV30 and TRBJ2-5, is SQTIHQWPATLVQPVGSPLSLECTVEGTSNPNLYWYRQAAGRGLQLLFYSVGIGQISSEVPQNLSASRPQDRQFILSSKKLLLSDSGFYLCAWSGSAGGLETQYFGPGTRLLVL.

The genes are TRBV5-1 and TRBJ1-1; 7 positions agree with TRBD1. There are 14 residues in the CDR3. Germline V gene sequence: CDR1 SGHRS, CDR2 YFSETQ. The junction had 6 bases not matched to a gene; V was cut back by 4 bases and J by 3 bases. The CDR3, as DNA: TGCGCCAGCAGCCCTACAGGGGTAGACACTGAAGCTTTCTTT. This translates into CASSPTGVDTEAFF.

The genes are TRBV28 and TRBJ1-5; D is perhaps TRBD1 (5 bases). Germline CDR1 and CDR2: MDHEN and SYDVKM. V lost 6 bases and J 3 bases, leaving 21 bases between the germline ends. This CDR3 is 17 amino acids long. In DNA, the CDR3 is TGTGCCAGCAGCCCCCTCTCCGGGACTGGGAACAATCAGCCCCAGCATTTT. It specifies CASSPLSGTGNNQPQHF.

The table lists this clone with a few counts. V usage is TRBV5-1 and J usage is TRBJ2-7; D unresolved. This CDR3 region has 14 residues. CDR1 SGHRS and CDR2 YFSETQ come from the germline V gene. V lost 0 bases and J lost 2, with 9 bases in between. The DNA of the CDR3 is TGCGCCAGCAGCTTGGACCTGGGCCCCTACGAGCAGTACTTC. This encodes CASSLDLGPYEQYF.